At least ten counts were recorded for the clone carrying this TCR beta chain. The entry originates in a study of molecular identifiers for immune sequencing clone quantification. TCRdb ran MiXCR on the PCR reads and lists one entry per CDR3 protein. The sample has 490,000 or so distinct CDR3 sequences, roughly 26% seen once. Isolation of naive CD8 T cells was achieved by sorting on a CD8+CD4-CCR7+CD45RA+ phenotype. There are 14 residues in the CDR3. The germline V gene has CDR1 SEHNR and CDR2 FQNEAQ (reference sequence). V dropped 4 bases and J dropped 2 bases, with 10 bases sitting between them. The receptor's source is a human donor in good health. Some libraries in this study had Jurkat cell RNA spiked in. The chain links TRBV7-9 to TRBJ2-3; weak D call: TRBD2 (6 bases). Sequencing input: naive CD8+ T cells from blood, with Jurkat cell RNA spiked in. The subset here: FACS-sorted CD8+CD4-CCR7+CD45RA+ naive T cells. CDR3 in amino acids: CASSSTGVTDTQYF. The CDR3 DNA is TGTGCCAGCAGCTCTACGGGGGTCACAGATACGCAGTATTTT. The entire variable domain, with the rest obtained from reference TRBV7-9 and TRBJ2-3, is as follows: DTGVSQNPRHKITKRGQNVTFRCDPISEHNRLYWYRQTLGQGPEFLTYFQNEAQLEKSRLLSDRFSAERPKGSFSTLEIQRTEQGDSAMYLCASSSTGVTDTQYFGPGTRLTVL.